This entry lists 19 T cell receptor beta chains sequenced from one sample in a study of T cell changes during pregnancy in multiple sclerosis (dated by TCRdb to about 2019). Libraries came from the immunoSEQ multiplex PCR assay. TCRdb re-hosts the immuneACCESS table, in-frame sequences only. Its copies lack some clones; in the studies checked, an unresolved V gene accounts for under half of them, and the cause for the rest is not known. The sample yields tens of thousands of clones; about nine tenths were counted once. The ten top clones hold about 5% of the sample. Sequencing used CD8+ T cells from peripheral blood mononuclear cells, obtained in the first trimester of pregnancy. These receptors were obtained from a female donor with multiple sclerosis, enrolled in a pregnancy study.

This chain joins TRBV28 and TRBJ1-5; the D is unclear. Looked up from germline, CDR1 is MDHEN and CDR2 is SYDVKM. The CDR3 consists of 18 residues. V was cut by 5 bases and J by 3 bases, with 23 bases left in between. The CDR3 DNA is TGTGCCAGCAGTCCCGCTAATCTGAACCCCAGGCCCAATCAGCCCCAGCATTTT. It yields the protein CASSPANLNPRPNQPQHF.

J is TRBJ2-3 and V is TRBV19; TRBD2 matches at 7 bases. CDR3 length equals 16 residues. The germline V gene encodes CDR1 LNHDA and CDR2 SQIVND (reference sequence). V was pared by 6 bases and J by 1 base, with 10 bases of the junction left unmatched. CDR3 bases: TGTGCCAGTAGCGCGCAGACTAGCTTTGGCACAGATACGCAGTATTTT. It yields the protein CASSAQTSFGTDTQYF.

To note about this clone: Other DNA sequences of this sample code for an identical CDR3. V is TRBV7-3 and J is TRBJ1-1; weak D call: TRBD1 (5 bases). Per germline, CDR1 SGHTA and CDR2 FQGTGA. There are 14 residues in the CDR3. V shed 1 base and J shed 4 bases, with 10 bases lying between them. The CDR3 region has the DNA TGTGCCAGCAGCTTAAGTACCGGGGGCACTGAAGCTTTCTTT. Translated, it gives CASSLSTGGTEAFF.

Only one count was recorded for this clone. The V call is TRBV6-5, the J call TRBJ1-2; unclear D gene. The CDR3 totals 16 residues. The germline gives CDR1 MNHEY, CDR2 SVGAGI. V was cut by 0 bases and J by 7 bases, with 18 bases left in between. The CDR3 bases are TGTGCCAGCAGTTACTCGGCTGGTACGTCGCCGGGTGGCTACACCTTC. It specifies CASSYSAGTSPGGYTF.

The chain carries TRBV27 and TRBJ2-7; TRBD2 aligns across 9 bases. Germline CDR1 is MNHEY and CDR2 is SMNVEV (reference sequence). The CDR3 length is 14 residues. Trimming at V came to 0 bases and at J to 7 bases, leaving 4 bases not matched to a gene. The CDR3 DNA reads TGTGCCAGCAGTTTATCTAGCGGGAGAGGGGAGCAGTACTTC. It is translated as CASSLSSGRGEQYF.

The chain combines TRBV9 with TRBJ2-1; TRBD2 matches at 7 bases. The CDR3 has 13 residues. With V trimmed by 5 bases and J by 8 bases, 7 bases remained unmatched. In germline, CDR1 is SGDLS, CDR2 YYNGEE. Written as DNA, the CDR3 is TGTGCCAGCAGTACTCATCGGGGGGATGAGCAGTTCTTC. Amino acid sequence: CASSTHRGDEQFF.

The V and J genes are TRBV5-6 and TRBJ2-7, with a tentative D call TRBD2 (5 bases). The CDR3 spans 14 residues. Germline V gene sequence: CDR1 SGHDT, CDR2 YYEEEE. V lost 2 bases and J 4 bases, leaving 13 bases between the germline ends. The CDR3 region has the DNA TGTGCCAGCAGCTTTCGGACTGATAGTTACGAGCAGTACTTC. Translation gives CASSFRTDSYEQYF. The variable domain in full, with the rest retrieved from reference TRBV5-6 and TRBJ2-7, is DAGVTQSPTHLIKTRGQQVTLRCSPKSGHDTVSWYQQALGQGPQFIFQYYEEEERQRGNFPDRFSGHQFPNYSSELNVNALLLGDSALYLCASSFRTDSYEQYFGPGTRLTVT.

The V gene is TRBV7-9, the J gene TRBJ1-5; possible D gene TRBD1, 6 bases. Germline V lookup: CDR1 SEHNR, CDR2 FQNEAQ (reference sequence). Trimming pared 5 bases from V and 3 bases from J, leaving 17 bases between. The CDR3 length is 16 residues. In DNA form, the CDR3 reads TGTGCCAGCAGCCCCCGGACAGCAAAAGCCAATCAGCCCCAGCATTTT. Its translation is CASSPRTAKANQPQHF.

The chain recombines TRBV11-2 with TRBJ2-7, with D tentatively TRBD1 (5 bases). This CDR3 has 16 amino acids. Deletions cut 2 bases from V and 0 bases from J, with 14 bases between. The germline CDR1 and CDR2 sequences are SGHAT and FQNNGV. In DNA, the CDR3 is TGTGCCAGCAGCTTAAGTCTCACGGACATCTCCTACGAGCAGTACTTC. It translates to CASSLSLTDISYEQYF.

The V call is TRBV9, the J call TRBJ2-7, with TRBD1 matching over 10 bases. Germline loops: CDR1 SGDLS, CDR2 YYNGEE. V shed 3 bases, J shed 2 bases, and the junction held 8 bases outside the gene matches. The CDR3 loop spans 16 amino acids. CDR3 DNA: TGTGCCAGCAGCGCGACCGGGACAGGGGCCCCCTACGAGCAGTACTTC. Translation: CASSATGTGAPYEQYF.

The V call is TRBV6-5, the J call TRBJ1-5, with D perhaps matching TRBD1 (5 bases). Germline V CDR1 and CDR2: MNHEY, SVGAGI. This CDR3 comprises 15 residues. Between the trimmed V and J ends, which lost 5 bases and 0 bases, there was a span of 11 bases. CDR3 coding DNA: TGTGCCAGCAGTCACCCGGACATTAGCAATCAGCCCCAGCATTTT. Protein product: CASSHPDISNQPQHF.

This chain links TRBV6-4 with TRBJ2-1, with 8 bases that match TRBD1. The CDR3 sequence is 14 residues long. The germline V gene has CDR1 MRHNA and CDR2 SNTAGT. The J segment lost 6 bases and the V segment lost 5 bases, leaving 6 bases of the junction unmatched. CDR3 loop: CASSFSGQGNEQFF. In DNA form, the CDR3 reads TGTGCCAGCAGTTTCAGCGGACAGGGCAATGAGCAGTTCTTC.

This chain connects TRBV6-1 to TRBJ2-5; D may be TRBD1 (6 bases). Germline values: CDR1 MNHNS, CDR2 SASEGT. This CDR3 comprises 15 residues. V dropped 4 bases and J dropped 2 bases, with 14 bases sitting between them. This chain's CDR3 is CASSVEKGGQETQYF. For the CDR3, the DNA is TGTGCCAGCAGTGTGGAAAAAGGGGGACAAGAGACCCAGTACTTC.

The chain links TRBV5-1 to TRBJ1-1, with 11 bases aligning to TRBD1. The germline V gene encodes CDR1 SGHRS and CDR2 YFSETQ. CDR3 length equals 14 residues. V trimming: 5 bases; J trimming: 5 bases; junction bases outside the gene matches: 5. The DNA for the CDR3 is TGCGCCAGCAGTACGGGACAGGGGGTAACTGAAGCTTTCTTT. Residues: CASSTGQGVTEAFF. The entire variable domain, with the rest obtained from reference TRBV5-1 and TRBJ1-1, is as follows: KAGVTQTPRYLIKTRGQQVTLSCSPISGHRSVSWYQQTPGQGLQFLFEYFSETQRNKGNFPGRFSGRQFSNSRSEMNVSTLELGDSALYLCASSTGQGVTEAFFGQGTRLTVV.

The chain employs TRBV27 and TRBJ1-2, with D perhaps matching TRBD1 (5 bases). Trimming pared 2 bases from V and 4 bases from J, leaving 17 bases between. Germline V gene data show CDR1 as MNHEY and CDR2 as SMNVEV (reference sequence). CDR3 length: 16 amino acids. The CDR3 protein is CASSLRWGVPPYGYTF. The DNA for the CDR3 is TGTGCCAGCAGTTTACGATGGGGGGTACCGCCCTATGGCTACACCTTC.

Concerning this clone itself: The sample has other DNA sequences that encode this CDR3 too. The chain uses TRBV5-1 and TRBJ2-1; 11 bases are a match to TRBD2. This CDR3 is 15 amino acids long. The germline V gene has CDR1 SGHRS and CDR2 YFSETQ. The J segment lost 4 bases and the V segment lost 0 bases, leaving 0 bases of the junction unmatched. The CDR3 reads CASSLGTSGYNEQFF. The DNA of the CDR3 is TGCGCCAGCAGCTTGGGGACTAGCGGGTACAATGAGCAGTTCTTC.

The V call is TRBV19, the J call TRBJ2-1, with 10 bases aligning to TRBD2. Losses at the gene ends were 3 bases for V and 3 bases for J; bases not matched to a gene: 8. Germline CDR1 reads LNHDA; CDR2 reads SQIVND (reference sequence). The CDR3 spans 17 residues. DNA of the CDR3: TGTGCCAGTAGTATTTTAATAGCGGGAGGATTCTACAATGAGCAGTTCTTC. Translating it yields CASSILIAGGFYNEQFF.

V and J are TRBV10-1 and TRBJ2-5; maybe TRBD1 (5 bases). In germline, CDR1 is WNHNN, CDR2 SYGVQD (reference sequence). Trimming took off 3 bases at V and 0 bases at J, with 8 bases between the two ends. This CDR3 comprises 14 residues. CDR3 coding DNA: TGCGCCAGCAGTGAAGTAGGGGACCAAGAGACCCAGTACTTC. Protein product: CASSEVGDQETQYF.

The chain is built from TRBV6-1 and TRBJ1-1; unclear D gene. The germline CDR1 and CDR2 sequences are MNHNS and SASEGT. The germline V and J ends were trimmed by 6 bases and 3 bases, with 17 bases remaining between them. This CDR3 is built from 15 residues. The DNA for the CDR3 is TGTGCCAGCAGCGACATTCTCGACCGCGACACTGAAGCTTTCTTT. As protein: CASSDILDRDTEAFF.